This T cell receptor beta chain originates from a study of PD-1 blockade in classical Hodgkin lymphoma. Regarding time point: cycle 4 day 1 (C4D1), after more than 5 weeks of nivolumab. The patients all showed relapse after autologous stem cell transplantation, while their brentuximab vedotin exposure varied. Complete response, partial response or progressive disease constituted the best response categories observed. TCRdb's copy holds only in-frame clones and misses some; the assay was immunoSEQ multiplex PCR. The sample holds roughly 100,000 clones, approximately 89% seen once. The specimen comprised peripheral blood mononuclear cells (PBMCs), sampled before the fourth cycle of nivolumab. This TCR derives from a human donor with classical Hodgkin lymphoma.

The CDR3 sequence: CASSQVKFQGMNTEAFF. CDR3 DNA: TGCGCCAGCAGCCAAGTTAAGTTTCAGGGGATGAACACTGAAGCTTTCTTT. The rearrangement uses TRBV4-3 and TRBJ1-1; possibly TRBD1 for D (6 bases). Trimming pared 1 base from V and 0 bases from J, leaving 15 bases between. The germline V gene encodes CDR1 LGHNA and CDR2 YSLEER. The CDR3 sequence is 17 residues long.